Listed here are 10 T cell receptor beta chains from one sample, sequenced in a study of CD8 T cells in acute hepatitis C reinfection. The sample's time point: naive CD8 control sorted from an acute-time-point sample. Sequencing was performed with immunoSEQ multiplex PCR; in TCRdb, only in-frame clones are kept and a portion is missing. The sample records approximately 39,000 clones, around nine tenths being singletons. Material: naive CD8+ T cells from PBMCs. The receptor source for this set is a man aged 25 to 40 with chronic hepatitis C.

V gene TRBV4-1 combines with J gene TRBJ1-1, with 9 nucleotides matching TRBD1. The germline V gene encodes CDR1 MGHRA and CDR2 YSYEKL. The V gene end was trimmed by 3 bases and the J gene end by 2 bases; junction bases not matched to a gene: 4. The CDR3 is 15 amino acids. CDR3 amino acids: CASSQTDRGNTEAFF. The CDR3 DNA follows: TGCGCCAGCAGCCAGACGGACAGGGGAAACACTGAAGCTTTCTTT.

V is TRBV4-1 and J is TRBJ1-1, with a weak D call TRBD1 (6 bases). This CDR3 spans 15 amino acids. CDR1 and CDR2 (germline): MGHRA, YSYEKL. V was clipped by 0 bases and J by 3 bases, with 11 bases between them. CDR3 coding DNA: TGCGCCAGCAGCCAAGACAGGGGTGTGGACACTGAAGCTTTCTTT. Amino acid sequence: CASSQDRGVDTEAFF.

The chain has TRBV7-6 and TRBJ1-6; D is uncertain. The CDR3 is 15 amino acids. In germline, CDR1 is SGHVS, CDR2 FNYEAQ. Trimming took 2 bases from V and 0 from J, leaving 5 bases between them. Here the CDR3 DNA reads TGTGCCAGCAGCTTAACTCCCTCCTATAATTCACCCCTCCACTTT. Protein sequence: CASSLTPSYNSPLHF. The full variable domain, completed using reference TRBV7-6 and TRBJ1-6, is GAGVSQSPRYKVTKRGQDVALRCDPISGHVSLYWYRQALGQGPEFLTYFNYEAQQDKSGLPNDRFSAERPEGSISTLTIQRTEQRDSAMYRCASSLTPSYNSPLHFGNGTRLTVT.

The rearrangement uses TRBV2 and TRBJ2-5; D ambiguous. Per germline, CDR1 SNHLY and CDR2 FYNNEI. The ends were cut back, 8 bases at V and 5 bases at J, with 9 bases in the middle. The CDR3 contains 11 residues. The CDR3 sequence: CASHYGETQYF. For the CDR3, the DNA is TGTGCCAGCCACTACGGGGAGACCCAGTACTTC.

V and J are TRBV9 and TRBJ2-2; D is unresolved. The germline V gene has CDR1 SGDLS and CDR2 YYNGEE. V gave up 7 bases and J gave up 3 bases, with 19 bases separating them. CDR3 length: 16 amino acids. The CDR3 DNA sequence: TGTGCCAGCGGACCCCGTACTATTGGGTACACCGGGGAGCTGTTTTTT. Its translation: CASGPRTIGYTGELFF. Full variable domain (remainder filled in from reference TRBV9 and TRBJ2-2): DSGVTQTPKHLITATGQRVTLRCSPRSGDLSVYWYQQSLDQGLQFLIQYYNGEERAKGNILERFSAQQFPDLHSELNLSSLELGDSALYFCASGPRTIGYTGELFFGEGSRLTVL.

The chain carries TRBV11-2 and TRBJ2-1, with TRBD2 matching 13 bases. Germline V gene data show CDR1 as SGHAT and CDR2 as FQNNGV. J was trimmed by 0 bases and V by 5 bases; bases with no gene match: 7. This CDR3 region has 18 residues. The CDR3 nucleotides read TGTGCCAGCAGCCAGATGGGGACTAGCGGGATCTCCTACAATGAGCAGTTCTTC. Protein: CASSQMGTSGISYNEQFF.

The gene calls are TRBV27 and TRBJ1-1, with a weak D call TRBD1 (5 bases). The germline CDR1 and CDR2 sequences are MNHEY and SMNVEV (reference sequence). With 2 bases removed from V and 4 bases from J, the gap between germline ends came to 17 bases. There are 16 residues in the CDR3. Here the CDR3 DNA reads TGTGCCAGCAGTTTAGGGACTGAAGCTATAACCACTGAAGCTTTCTTT. Translated: CASSLGTEAITTEAFF.

A remark on this clone: Germline is not matched at one junction end, which may reflect a read error. This chain connects TRBV7-8 to TRBJ1-1; no clear D. The CDR3 extends over 14 amino acids. Looked up from germline, CDR1 is SGHVS and CDR2 is FQNEAQ. The CDR3 DNA sequence: TGTGCCAGCACACCACCGAGTTCGAACACTGAAGCTTCCTTT. It specifies CASTPPSSNTEASF.

CDR3 nucleotides: TGTGCCAGTAGTATGGCAGCCTCCTACGAGCAGTACTTC. Protein sequence: CASSMAASYEQYF. The genes are TRBV19 and TRBJ2-7; D uncertain. CDR3 size: 13 residues. Per germline, CDR1 LNHDA and CDR2 SQIVND (reference sequence). V was clipped by 3 bases and J by 0 bases, with 6 bases between them.

The chain couples TRBV6-1 to TRBJ2-2; no definite D call. Deletions cut 4 bases from V and 6 bases from J, with 9 bases between. Per germline, CDR1 MNHNS and CDR2 SASEGT. CDR3 size: 13 residues. The CDR3 nucleotides are TGTGCCAGCAGTGTTGGGTGGTCCGGGGAGCTGTTTTTT. Its translation is CASSVGWSGELFF.